The source of this TCR beta chain is a study of patients and donors after allogeneic stem cell transplantation. The CDR3 spans 15 residues. Trimming cost V 2 bases and J 1 base, with 12 bases left between them. Germline CDR1 MNHEY, CDR2 SVGAGI. One entry per CDR3 protein, called by TCRdb with MiXCR from the RT-PCR reads. The profile shows 150,000 to 200,000 distinct CDR3 sequences, 30% of them singletons. The TCR originated in a human donor who was either an allogeneic HSCT recipient or a stem cell or donor lymphocyte infusion donor (not recorded which). It is not recorded whose cells these are; they may come from a transplant donor. The specimen was blood, either unsorted or a sorted T cell fraction (not recorded which). The V call is TRBV6-5, the J call TRBJ2-7, with D possibly matching TRBD2 (5 bases). CDR3 loop: CASSYGRGRSYEQYF. The CDR3 region has the DNA TGTGCCAGCAGTTACGGGCGAGGGCGGTCCTACGAGCAGTACTTC.